Included here is one T cell receptor beta chain sequence, with context. This CDR3 spans 13 amino acids. Germline V lookup: CDR1 MNHEY, CDR2 SVGAGI. The V end was cut by 2 bases, the J end by 7 bases, with 8 bases between. The data were obtained in a study of blood T cell repertoires in COVID-19. Libraries were prepared by immunoSEQ multiplex PCR; TCRdb keeps only in-frame clonotypes and omits some of them. The sample shows 120,000 to 150,000 clones, about four fifths of them seen only once. The chain is built from TRBV6-5 and TRBJ1-4; D perhaps matches TRBD1 (6 bases). Source material: PBMCs or T cells enriched from blood (not recorded which). The TCR originated in a woman aged 45-65 years who had been exposed to COVID-19. CDR3 in DNA: TGTGCCAGCAGTTACCGGACAGCTGAAAAACTGTTTTTT. As protein: CASSYRTAEKLFF.